This T cell receptor (beta chain) is drawn from a study of T-cell reconstitution after alpha-beta-depleted transplantation in children. Researchers prepared the TCRbeta library using unique molecular identifiers, the study reports. MiXCR, applied by TCRdb to the PCR reads, yields one record per CDR3 protein. There are 450,000 to 600,000 distinct CDR3 sequences in the sample; over 9.5% occur only once, and about 2.1% lies in the top ten. This clonotype came up many times. The CDR3 consists of 15 residues. From germline, CDR1 is LGHNA and CDR2 YNFKEQ. V lost 2 bases, J lost 3 bases, and 6 bases stayed unmatched.

The sequenced sample was PBMCs, obtained before TCRalphabeta/CD19-depleted stem cell transplant. The sequence came from a child aged 2-15 years with inherited bone marrow failure, due to receive a stem cell transplant. The chain joins TRBV4-2 to TRBJ2-7; 8 bases are shared with TRBD2. The CDR3 is CASSQTTGTSYEQYF. The DNA of the CDR3 is TGTGCCAGCAGCCAAACCACCGGGACTAGCTACGAGCAGTACTTC.